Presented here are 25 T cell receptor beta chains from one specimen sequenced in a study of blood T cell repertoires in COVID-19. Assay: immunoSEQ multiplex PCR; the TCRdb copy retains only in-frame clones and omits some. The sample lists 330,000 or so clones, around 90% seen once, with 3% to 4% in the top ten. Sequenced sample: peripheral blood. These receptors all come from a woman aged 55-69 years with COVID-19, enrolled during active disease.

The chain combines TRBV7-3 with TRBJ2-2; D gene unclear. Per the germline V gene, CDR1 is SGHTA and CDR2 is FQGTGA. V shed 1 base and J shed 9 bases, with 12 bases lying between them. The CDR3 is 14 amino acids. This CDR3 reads CASSLKFGGRELFF. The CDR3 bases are TGTGCCAGCAGCTTAAAATTTGGCGGCCGGGAGCTGTTTTTT.

The CDR3 DNA reads as TGTGCCAGCTCAGGCTCAGGGGGCAATCAGCCCCAGCATTTT. Translating it yields CASSGSGGNQPQHF. The V gene is TRBV18, the J gene TRBJ1-5; weak D call: TRBD1 (6 bases). Trimming stripped 5 bases from V and 2 bases from J, with 10 bases between. This CDR3 comprises 14 residues. Germline lookup yields CDR1 KGHSH and CDR2 LQKENI.

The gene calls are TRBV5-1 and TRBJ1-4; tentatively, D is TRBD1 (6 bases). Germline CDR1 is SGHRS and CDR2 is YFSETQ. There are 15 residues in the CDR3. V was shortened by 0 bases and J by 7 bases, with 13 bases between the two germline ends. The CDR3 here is CASSLVPGEGEKLFF. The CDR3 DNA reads TGCGCCAGCAGCTTGGTCCCAGGGGAGGGTGAAAAACTGTTTTTT.

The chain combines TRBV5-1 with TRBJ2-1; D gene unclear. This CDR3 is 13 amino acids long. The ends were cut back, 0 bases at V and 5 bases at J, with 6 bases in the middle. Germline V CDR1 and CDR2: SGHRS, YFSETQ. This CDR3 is CASSLADNNEQFF. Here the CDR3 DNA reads TGCGCCAGCAGCTTGGCCGACAACAATGAGCAGTTCTTC.

The CDR3 region is CASSHSPSGGNTIYF. The CDR3 DNA sequence: TGTGCCAGCAGCCATTCTCCATCCGGTGGAAACACCATATATTTT. The chain combines TRBV11-2 with TRBJ1-3; D remains unclear. This CDR3 contains 15 residues. V was trimmed by 5 bases and J by 3 bases, leaving 14 bases between them. Germline V lookup: CDR1 SGHAT, CDR2 FQNNGV.

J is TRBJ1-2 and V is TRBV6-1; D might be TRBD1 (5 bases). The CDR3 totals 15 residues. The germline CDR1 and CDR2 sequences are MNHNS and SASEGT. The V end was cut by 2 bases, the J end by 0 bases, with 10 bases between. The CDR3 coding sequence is TGTGCCAGCAGTGAACGCAGGGCCGCTAACTATGGCTACACCTTC. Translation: CASSERRAANYGYTF.

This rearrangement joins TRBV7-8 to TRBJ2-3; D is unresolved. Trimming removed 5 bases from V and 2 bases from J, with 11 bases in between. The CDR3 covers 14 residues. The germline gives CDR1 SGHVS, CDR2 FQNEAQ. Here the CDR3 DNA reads TGTGCCAGCAGCCCCGTCTTCTTCACAGATACGCAGTATTTT. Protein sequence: CASSPVFFTDTQYF.

The CDR3 bases are TGTGCCAGCAGCCTCCTAGGGGCGGTGTTTAGCAAAAACATTCAGTACTTC. Residues: CASSLLGAVFSKNIQYF. V usage is TRBV3-1 (or the pseudogene TRBV3-2) and J usage is TRBJ2-4; a possible D gene is TRBD1 (5 bases). The CDR3 extends over 17 amino acids. Germline V CDR1 and CDR2: LGHDT, YNNKEL (reference sequence). Trimming took off 4 bases at V and 3 bases at J, with 19 bases between the two ends.

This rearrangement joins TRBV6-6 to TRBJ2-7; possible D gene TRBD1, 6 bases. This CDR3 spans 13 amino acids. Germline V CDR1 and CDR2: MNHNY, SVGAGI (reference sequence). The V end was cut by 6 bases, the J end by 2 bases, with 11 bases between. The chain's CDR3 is CASRPTGPYEQYF. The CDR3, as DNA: TGTGCCAGCAGACCTACAGGGCCCTACGAGCAGTACTTC.

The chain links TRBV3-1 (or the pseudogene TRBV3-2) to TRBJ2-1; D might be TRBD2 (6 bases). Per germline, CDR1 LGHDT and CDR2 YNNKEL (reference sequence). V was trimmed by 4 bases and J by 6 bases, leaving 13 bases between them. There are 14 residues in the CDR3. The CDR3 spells CASSPRLDPNEQFF. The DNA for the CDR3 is TGTGCCAGCAGCCCCAGACTAGACCCCAATGAGCAGTTCTTC.

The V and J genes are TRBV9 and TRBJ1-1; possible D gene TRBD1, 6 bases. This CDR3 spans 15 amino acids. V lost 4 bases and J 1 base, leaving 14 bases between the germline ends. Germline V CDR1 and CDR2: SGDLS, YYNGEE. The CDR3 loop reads CASSPLRQANTEAFF. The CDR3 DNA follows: TGTGCCAGCAGCCCCCTTAGACAGGCGAACACTGAAGCTTTCTTT.

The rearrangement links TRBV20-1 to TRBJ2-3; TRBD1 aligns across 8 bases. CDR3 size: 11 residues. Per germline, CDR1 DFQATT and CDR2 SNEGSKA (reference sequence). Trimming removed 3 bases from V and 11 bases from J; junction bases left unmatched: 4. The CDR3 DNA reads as TGCAGTGCTAGGTTGGACAGGGAGCAGTATTTT. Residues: CSARLDREQYF.

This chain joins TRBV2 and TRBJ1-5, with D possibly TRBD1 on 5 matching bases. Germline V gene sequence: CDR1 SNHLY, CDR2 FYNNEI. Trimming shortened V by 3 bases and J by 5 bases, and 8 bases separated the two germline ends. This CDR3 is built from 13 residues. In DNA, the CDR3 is TGTGCCAGCAGTGATCAGGGTTATCAGCCCCAGCATTTT. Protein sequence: CASSDQGYQPQHF. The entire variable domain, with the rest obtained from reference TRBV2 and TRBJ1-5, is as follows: EPEVTQTPSHQVTQMGQEVILRCVPISNHLYFYWYRQILGQKVEFLVSFYNNEISEKSEIFDDQFSVERPDGSNFTLKIRSTKLEDSAMYFCASSDQGYQPQHFGDGTRLSIL.

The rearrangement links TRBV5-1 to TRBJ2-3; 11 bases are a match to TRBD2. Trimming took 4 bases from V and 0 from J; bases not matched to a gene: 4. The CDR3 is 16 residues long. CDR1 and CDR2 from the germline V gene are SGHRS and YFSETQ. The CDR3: CASSVGTSGSTDTQYF. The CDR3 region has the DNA TGCGCCAGCAGCGTCGGGACTAGCGGAAGCACAGATACGCAGTATTTT.

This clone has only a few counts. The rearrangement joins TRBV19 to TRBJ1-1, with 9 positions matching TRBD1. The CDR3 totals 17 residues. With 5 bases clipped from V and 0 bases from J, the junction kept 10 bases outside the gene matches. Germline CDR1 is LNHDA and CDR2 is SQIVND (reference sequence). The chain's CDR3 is CASSLIQGAGVNTEAFF. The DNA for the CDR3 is TGTGCCAGTAGTCTCATACAGGGGGCGGGGGTGAACACTGAAGCTTTCTTT.

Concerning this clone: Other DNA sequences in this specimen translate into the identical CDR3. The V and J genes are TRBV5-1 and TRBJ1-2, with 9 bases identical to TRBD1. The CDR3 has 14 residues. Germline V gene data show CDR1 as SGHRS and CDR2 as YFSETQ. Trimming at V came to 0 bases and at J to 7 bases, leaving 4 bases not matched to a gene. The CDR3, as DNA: TGCGCCAGCAGCTTGGGGGACAGGGCCGGTGGCTACACCTTC. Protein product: CASSLGDRAGGYTF.

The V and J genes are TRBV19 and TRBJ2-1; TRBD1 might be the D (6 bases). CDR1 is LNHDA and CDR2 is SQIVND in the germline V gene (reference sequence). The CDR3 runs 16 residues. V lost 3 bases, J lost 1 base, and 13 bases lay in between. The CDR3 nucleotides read TGTGCCAGTAGTATTAGGGGGAGCCCTTCCTACAATGAGCAGTTCTTC. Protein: CASSIRGSPSYNEQFF.

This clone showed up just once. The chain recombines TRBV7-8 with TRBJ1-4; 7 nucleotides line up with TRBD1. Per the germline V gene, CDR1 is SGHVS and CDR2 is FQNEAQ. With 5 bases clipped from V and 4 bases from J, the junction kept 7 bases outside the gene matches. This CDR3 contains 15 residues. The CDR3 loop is CASSHGTVNNEKLFF. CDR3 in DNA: TGTGCCAGCAGCCACGGGACAGTAAATAATGAAAAACTGTTTTTT.

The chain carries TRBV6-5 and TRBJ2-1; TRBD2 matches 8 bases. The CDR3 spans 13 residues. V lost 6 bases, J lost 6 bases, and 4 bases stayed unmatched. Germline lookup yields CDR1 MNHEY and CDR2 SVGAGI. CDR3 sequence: CASRDAGGNEQFF. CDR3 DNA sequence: TGTGCCAGCAGGGACGCGGGGGGCAATGAGCAGTTCTTC.

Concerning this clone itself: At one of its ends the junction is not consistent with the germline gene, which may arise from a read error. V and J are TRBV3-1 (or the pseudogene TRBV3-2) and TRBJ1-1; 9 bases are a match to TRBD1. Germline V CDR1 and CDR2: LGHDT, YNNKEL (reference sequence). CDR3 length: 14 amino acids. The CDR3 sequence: CASRQGTGSTEAFF. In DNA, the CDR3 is TGTGCCAGCAGGCAAGGGACAGGGTCGACTGAAGCTTTCTTT.

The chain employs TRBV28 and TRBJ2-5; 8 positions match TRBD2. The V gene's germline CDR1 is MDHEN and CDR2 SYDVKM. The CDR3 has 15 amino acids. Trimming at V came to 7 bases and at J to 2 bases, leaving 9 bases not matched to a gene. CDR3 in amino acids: CASMTVERGQETQYF. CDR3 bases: TGTGCCAGCATGACCGTGGAGCGGGGGCAAGAGACCCAGTACTTC.

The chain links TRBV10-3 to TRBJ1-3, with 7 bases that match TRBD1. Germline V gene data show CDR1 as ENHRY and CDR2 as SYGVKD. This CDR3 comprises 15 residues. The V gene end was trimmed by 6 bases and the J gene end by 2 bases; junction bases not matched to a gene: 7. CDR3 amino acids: CAIRQGISTGNTIYF. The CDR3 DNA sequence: TGTGCCATCAGACAGGGGATCTCAACTGGAAACACCATATATTTT.

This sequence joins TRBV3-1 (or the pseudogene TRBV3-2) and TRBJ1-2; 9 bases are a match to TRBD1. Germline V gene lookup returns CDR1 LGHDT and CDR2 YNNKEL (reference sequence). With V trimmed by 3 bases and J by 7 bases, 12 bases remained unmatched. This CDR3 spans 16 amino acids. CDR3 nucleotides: TGTGCCAGCAGCCAGGGGACAGGGAGTGAGGGTGGTGGCTACACCTTC. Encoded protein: CASSQGTGSEGGGYTF.

CDR3 bases: TGTGCCAGTAGTCCCACTCGGGGGTCGGACATTCAGTACTTC. This translates into CASSPTRGSDIQYF. The J gene is TRBJ2-4, the V gene TRBV19, with a tentative D call TRBD2 (6 bases). The CDR3 contains 14 residues. V was pared by 5 bases and J by 8 bases, with 16 bases between. Germline V gene data show CDR1 as LNHDA and CDR2 as SQIVND (reference sequence). The variable domain in full, completed from reference TRBV19 and TRBJ2-4, reads DGGITQSPKYLFRKEGQNVTLSCEQNLNHDAMYWYRQDPGQGLRLIYYSQIVNDFQKGDIAEGYSVSREKKESFPLTVTSAQKNPTAFYLCASSPTRGSDIQYFGAGTRLSVL.

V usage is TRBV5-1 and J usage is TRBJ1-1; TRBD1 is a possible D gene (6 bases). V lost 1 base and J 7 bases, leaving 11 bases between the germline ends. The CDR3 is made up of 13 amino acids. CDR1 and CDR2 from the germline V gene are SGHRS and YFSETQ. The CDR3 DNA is TGCGCCAGCAGCTTGAATCAGGGGTTTGAAGCTTTCTTT. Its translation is CASSLNQGFEAFF.